This TCR beta chain was sequenced for a study of CD8 T cells in Susac syndrome. The V end lost 5 bases, the J end lost 7 bases, and 8 bases lay between the germline ends. The CDR3 sequence is 12 residues long. Germline V CDR1 and CDR2: LNHDA, SQIVND (reference sequence). Random-hexamer reverse transcription was applied to about 0.5 to 1 ug RNA. Amplification of TCR beta CDR3 across 54 Vbeta and 13 Jbeta was performed with immunoSEQ multiplex PCR. TCRdb reprocessed the immunoSEQ multiplex PCR reads with MiXCR, giving one entry per CDR3 protein. Here the sample spans fewer than 85,000 distinct CDR3 sequences, 85% to 95% being singletons. The sequenced target, TCR beta, came from blood CD8+ and CD4+ T cells.

This TCR was recovered from a human donor with Susac syndrome. Input material: CD8+ T cells from PBMCs. The chain recombines TRBV19 with TRBJ2-2; D is ambiguous. For the CDR3, the DNA is TGTGCCAGTAGTCCCTTGAGCGGGGAGCTGTTTTTT. This encodes CASSPLSGELFF.